A selection of T cell receptor beta chains follows, all from one sample in a study of graft-versus-host responses after intestinal transplantation. Generated by immunoSEQ multiplex PCR, the TCRdb table keeps only in-frame clones and is missing some. The sample lists around 110,000 clones; roughly 93% were seen once. These receptors lack a known antigen. The sample in question was unstimulated CD8+ T cells sorted from spleen or lymph node cells, obtained before transplant. These receptors all come from a human donor who was the organ donor for an intestinal transplant. The CDR3 runs from the conserved cysteine through the conserved F or W. The order of the fields is D gene, V gene, clone size, J gene, CDR3 DNA, CDR3 protein. A D gene is named only where the DNA matches it firmly. Clone size is not always given. Where it is, it says once, few, many or a class for expanded clones.

TRBD2,TRBV30,once,TRBJ2-1,TGTGCCTGGAGTTTAGGACTAGCGGTCAATGAGCAGTTCTTC,CAWSLGLAVNEQFF
-,TRBV4-1,-,TRBJ2-3,TGCGCCAGCAGCCAAGTAAAGCTACTACGACCAGATACGCAGTATTTT,CASSQVKLLRPDTQYF
-,TRBV28,-,TRBJ2-5,TGTGCCAGCAGTCCGCGGACTCCCCAAGAGACCCAGTACTTC,CASSPRTPQETQYF
TRBD1,TRBV19,-,TRBJ1-4,TGTGCCAGTAGCCCGGGACAGGGGGGGACTAATGAAAAACTGTTTTTT,CASSPGQGGTNEKLFF
TRBD2,TRBV6-5,-,TRBJ2-7,TGTGCCAGCAGTCGGGAGGGACTCGAGCAGTACTTC,CASSREGLEQYF
-,TRBV19,-,TRBJ2-7,TGTGCCAGTAGTGACAGCTTTCCGAGCTCCTACGAGCAGTACTTC,CASSDSFPSSYEQYF
-,TRBV2,-,TRBJ1-2,TGTGCCAGCAGCGGAGAGGGAGGCTACACCTTC,CASSGEGGYTF
TRBD1,TRBV2,-,TRBJ2-4,TGTGCCAGCAGTGATCGACAGGGCATGGGCAAAAACATTCAGTACTTC,CASSDRQGMGKNIQYF
-,TRBV30,-,TRBJ1-4,TGTGCCTGGAGTGTTGCGACACCCGCCACTGAAAAACTGTTTTTT,CAWSVATPATEKLFF
-,TRBV18,-,TRBJ2-5,TGTGCCAGCTCACCACGAGCGGGCCAGCCGGAGACCCAGTACTTC,CASSPRAGQPETQYF
-,TRBV28,once,TRBJ1-1,TGTGCCAGGACCCCGGACGGACCTCTGGACACTGAAGCTTTCTTT,CARTPDGPLDTEAFF
-,TRBV29-1,-,TRBJ2-2,TGCAGCGCGACTAGTTTCGGGGAGCTGTTTTTT,CSATSFGELFF
-,TRBV9,once,TRBJ2-6,TGTGCCAGCAGCGGGGACTCCTCTGGGGCCAACGTCCTGACTTTC,CASSGDSSGANVLTF
-,TRBV19,-,TRBJ2-7,TGTGCCAGTAGTACCGGACACTCCTACGAGCAGTACTTC,CASSTGHSYEQYF
TRBD2,TRBV4-3,-,TRBJ2-7,TGCGCCAGCAGCCATTCTAGCGGGAACCCCTACGAGCAGTACTTC,CASSHSSGNPYEQYF